This TCR beta chain was found in a study of cytomegalovirus exposure and HLA in healthy donors. Primers included in the PCR were 60 Vbeta and 13 Jbeta primers. Using immunoSEQ multiplex PCR, the repertoire was profiled, and TCRdb retains in-frame clones only, with some absent. The sample holds some 250,000 clones, around 81% seen once. Trimming at V came to 6 bases and at J to 7 bases, leaving 4 bases not matched to a gene. Germline V lookup: CDR1 SGHDT, CDR2 YYEEEE. This CDR3 is built from 13 residues. The study's findings and limits: Analyzed later, most CMV-associated TCR beta chains appeared HLA-restricted.

About this clone: Antigen specificity is unknown.

The origin of this receptor is a woman between 55 and 75 years old in good health and CMV-seropositive. The chain combines TRBV5-6 with TRBJ2-1; the match to TRBD1 covers 10 bases. Sequencing input: PBMCs. The CDR3 region is CASIRTGGNEQFF. CDR3 nucleotides: TGTGCCAGCATCCGGACAGGGGGAAATGAGCAGTTCTTC.